The 18 T cell receptor beta chains reported below all come from one sample, sequenced in a study of identical twins. MiXCR was run by TCRdb on the 5' RACE reads, yielding one entry per CDR3 protein. The repertoire has roughly 350,000 distinct CDR3 sequences, roughly 9% of them found once; the top ten carry under 9.5%. The specimen sequenced was naive T cells sorted from blood. Receptor source: a woman aged 50 to 65 in good health.

The gene calls are TRBV6-2 or TRBV6-3 and TRBJ2-5, with 10 bases identical to TRBD2. Germline loops: CDR1 MNHEY, CDR2 SVGEGT. The CDR3 loop spans 17 amino acids. J gave up 4 bases and V 0 bases, and 8 bases lay outside the gene matches. The CDR3 nucleotides are TGTGCCAGCAGTTACTCGATAGGGACTAGCGTTCTAGAGACCCAGTACTTC. Protein product: CASSYSIGTSVLETQYF.

The CDR3 protein is CASSPWTSGIDGSYNEQFF. In nucleotides, the CDR3 is TGTGCCAGCAGCCCCTGGACTAGCGGGATAGATGGCTCCTACAATGAGCAGTTCTTC. V is TRBV13 and J is TRBJ2-1; 12 bases map to TRBD2. Per germline, CDR1 PRHDT and CDR2 FYEKMQ (reference sequence). V lost 5 bases and J lost 0; bases outside the gene matches: 11. This CDR3 comprises 19 residues.

This clonotype was counted at least ten times. This chain uses TRBV29-1 with TRBJ2-5, with no clear D. Germline values: CDR1 SQVTM, CDR2 ANQGSEA. V was shortened by 7 bases and J by 5 bases, with 17 bases between the two germline ends. The CDR3 length is 13 residues. CDR3 in DNA: TGCAGCGCTGCCCGGGTAATCGGGGAGACCCAGTACTTC. It encodes CSAARVIGETQYF.

The genes are TRBV12-3 or TRBV12-4 and TRBJ2-7, with unresolved D. V was cut by 3 bases and J by 3 bases, with 15 bases left in between. The CDR3 spans 15 residues. CDR3 sequence (DNA): TGTGCCAGCAGTTTTGCGGCCGTCTCGATCTACGAGCAGTACTTC. Translation gives CASSFAAVSIYEQYF.

This chain links TRBV29-1 with TRBJ2-5, with a tentative D call TRBD1 (5 bases). Germline V gives CDR1 SQVTM, CDR2 ANQGSEA. The V and J ends lost 4 bases and 5 bases respectively, with 11 bases between them. The CDR3 contains 12 residues. The CDR3 DNA reads TGCAGCGTTGGAGCAGGGATCGAGACCCAGTACTTC. As protein: CSVGAGIETQYF.

The V and J genes are TRBV12-3 or TRBV12-4 and TRBJ1-3; no clear D gene. The CDR3 length is 12 residues. V shed 4 bases and J shed 2 bases, with 3 bases lying between them. CDR3 bases: TGTGCCAGCAGTTGGCCTGGAAACACCATATATTTT. This encodes CASSWPGNTIYF.

This clonotype was seen a few times. The chain carries TRBV29-1 and TRBJ2-7, with no clear D. CDR1 is SQVTM and CDR2 is ANQGSEA in the germline V gene. The CDR3 is 8 residues long. CDR3 bases: TGCTCTGCCTACGAGCAGTACGTC. Protein sequence: CSAYEQYV.

This clonotype was detected only a few times. The chain is built from TRBV6-6 and TRBJ1-1; D is unresolved. Germline V CDR1 and CDR2: MNHNY, SVGAGI (reference sequence). The CDR3 is made up of 14 amino acids. V dropped 6 bases and J dropped 1 base, with 12 bases sitting between them. CDR3: CASSPPVRNTEAFF. The CDR3 DNA reads TGTGCCAGCAGCCCCCCAGTCAGGAACACTGAAGCTTTCTTT.

The sample holds many counts of this clonotype. The chain has TRBV5-1 and TRBJ2-3; no reliable D call. Deletions cut 1 base from V and 6 bases from J, with 6 bases between. Germline values: CDR1 SGHRS, CDR2 YFSETQ. The CDR3 consists of 12 residues. The CDR3 is CASSLYGDTQYF. The CDR3 DNA sequence: TGCGCCAGCAGCTTGTACGGCGATACGCAGTATTTT.

In its sample, this clonotype was seen a few times. In DNA form, the CDR3 reads TGCGCCAGCAGCACCCGGACTAGCGGGAGCGCAGATACGCAGTATTTT. Residues: CASSTRTSGSADTQYF. The J gene is TRBJ2-3, the V gene TRBV5-1; 13 nucleotides align to TRBD2. The V segment lost 4 bases and the J segment 4 bases; nucleotides outside the gene matches: 6. Germline CDR1 SGHRS, CDR2 YFSETQ. This CDR3 spans 16 amino acids.

This clonotype occurred many times. This sequence joins TRBV12-3 or TRBV12-4 and TRBJ2-1; tentatively, D is TRBD2 (5 bases). V lost 4 bases and J lost 5, with 9 bases in between. The CDR3 covers 13 residues. As DNA, the CDR3 is TGTGCCAGCAGTTCCTGGACTGACAATGAGCAGTTCTTC. This encodes CASSSWTDNEQFF.

A few counts support this clonotype. The chain joins TRBV20-1 to TRBJ2-1, with 7 nucleotides matching TRBD2. The J segment lost 4 bases and the V segment lost 4 bases, leaving 4 bases of the junction unmatched. The CDR3 spans 13 residues. CDR1 is DFQATT, CDR2 SNEGSKA, per germline (reference sequence). CDR3 residues: CSAIAGIYNEQFF. CDR3 nucleotides: TGCAGTGCTATAGCGGGTATATACAATGAGCAGTTCTTC.

The rearrangement links TRBV27 to TRBJ1-1; no clear D. CDR3 size: 14 residues. Trimming took 6 bases from V and 4 from J, leaving 15 bases between them. Germline V CDR1 and CDR2: MNHEY, SMNVEV (reference sequence). CDR3 amino acids: CASSLTVAGTEAFF. The CDR3 DNA follows: TGTGCCAGCAGCCTTACGGTGGCGGGCACTGAAGCTTTCTTT.

This clonotype was recorded many times. This chain uses TRBV5-1 with TRBJ2-1; TRBD2 matches at 8 bases. The CDR3 has 15 residues. V lost 1 base to trimming and J lost 4 bases; unmatched junction nucleotides: 4. Germline assignment: CDR1 SGHRS and CDR2 YFSETQ. The CDR3: CASSLITSGYNEQFF. The CDR3 DNA is TGCGCCAGCAGCTTGATAACTAGCGGATACAATGAGCAGTTCTTC. The whole variable domain, filled in from reference TRBV5-1 and TRBJ2-1, reads KAGVTQTPRYLIKTRGQQVTLSCSPISGHRSVSWYQQTPGQGLQFLFEYFSETQRNKGNFPGRFSGRQFSNSRSEMNVSTLELGDSALYLCASSLITSGYNEQFFGPGTRLTVL.

The J gene is TRBJ2-3, the V gene TRBV10-2, with D perhaps TRBD2 (6 bases). Germline V gene data show CDR1 as WSHSY and CDR2 as SAAADI. The CDR3 contains 15 residues. Trimming shortened V by 5 bases and J by 2 bases, and 14 bases separated the two germline ends. This CDR3 reads CASSPTAGHTDTQYF. The CDR3 DNA is TGCGCCAGCAGTCCGACAGCGGGCCACACAGATACGCAGTATTTT.

This clonotype was detected ten times or more. The CDR3 DNA is TGTGCCATCAGTCACACGACTAGCGGGTCCTACAATGAGCAGTTCTTC. The encoded protein is CAISHTTSGSYNEQFF. The rearrangement joins TRBV10-3 to TRBJ2-1; 10 bases are shared with TRBD2. The CDR3 spans 16 residues. CDR1 and CDR2 (germline): ENHRY, SYGVKD. V lost 5 bases, J lost 1 base, and 5 bases stayed unmatched.

This clonotype occurred a few times. The chain combines TRBV20-1 with TRBJ2-7; D call uncertain. From germline, CDR1 is DFQATT and CDR2 SNEGSKA (reference sequence). The CDR3 is 16 amino acids. The ends were cut back, 1 base at V and 0 bases at J, with 16 bases in the middle. As DNA, the CDR3 is TGCAGTGCTAGAGGTCAACGCGACTGGTACTCCTACGAGCAGTACTTC. It specifies CSARGQRDWYSYEQYF.

This clonotype appeared a few times. The V gene is TRBV20-1, the J gene TRBJ2-1; perhaps TRBD2 as D (6 bases). The CDR3 has 14 residues. The V end lost 6 bases, the J end lost 5 bases, and 17 bases lay between the germline ends. Germline lookup yields CDR1 DFQATT and CDR2 SNEGSKA (reference sequence). CDR3 in amino acids: CSASSMTSDNEQFF. CDR3 in DNA: TGCAGTGCAAGCTCAATGACTAGTGACAATGAGCAGTTCTTC.